The present T cell receptor beta chain was sequenced within a study of T cell repertoires in aging, cancer and after chemotherapy (dated by TCRdb to between 2018 and 2020). About the full investigation: Donors spanned six age groups from 30 or younger to 70 or older, with at least three individuals per group. The full dataset contained several million TCR reads. In the solid tumor group, the paired samples taken before and after chemotherapy came from brain tumor (glioblastoma) patients given temozolomide-based therapy. The study profiled peripheral blood TCR beta repertoires from healthy donors and cancer patients to examine immunoaging and T cell reconstitution after chemotherapy. A cohort of around 210 cancer patients (around 93 with hematological and some 120 with solid cancers) was assembled, and around 100 healthy donors were included as a reference group.

Remarks on this clonotype: There is no known antigen for this receptor. The record has no base qualities; no much larger clone is one base away.

At the junction V is shortened by 8 bases and J by 3 bases; bases outside the gene matches: 4. The CDR3, from cysteine to phenylalanine, totals 12 residues. Just CDR3 DNA is preserved here, 36 bases in frame from base 1. Per the germline V gene, SNHLY is the CDR1 and FYNNEI is the CDR2. Rearranged TRB sequences spanning V, D and J segments were amplified by multiplex touch-down PCR using a mixed TRB-A/B primer pool. Two consecutive PCR reactions with Phusion HS II polymerase added Illumina adapters and sample indices to the amplicons. Amplicons were gel-purified with the NucleoSpin Gel and PCR Clean-up kit, then checked with Qubit and an Agilent 2100 Bioanalyzer. The libraries were sequenced on an Illumina MiSeq with 600-cycle, single-indexed, paired-end runs. As for the authors' bioinformatics: TRB sequences were processed with MiXCR versions 2.12 and 3.0.5. A clone was defined as each unique CDR3 nucleotide sequence, and only productive sequences supported by at least two reads were kept. The repertoire metrics were Shannon diversity, evenness, clonality (defined as one minus evenness), and alpha-parameterized diversity profiles covering alpha 0 to 5. The IGoR algorithm was used to calculate generation probabilities of clones in the paired pre- and post-chemotherapy samples. TCRdb itself trimmed the public reads at Q25 with fastp, ran MiXCR and retained productive beta chains. All rows with the same CDR3 protein become a single entry with the most common DNA and genes. Clone size and V and J calls follow TCRdb, not the original study. Here the sample has over 1,500 distinct CDR3 sequences; about 20% occur a single time. The ten top clones hold around a fifth of the sample.

Broad study findings and their caveats: In both cancer cohorts, median generation probability rose over the chemotherapy interval, which suggests that the repertoire was reconstituted through rebound thymic output. In healthy donors, the decline in TCR diversity with age was mainly explained by loss of richness, whereas in cancer patients loss of evenness was also found to contribute. The authors noted that the repertoire data do not allow conclusions about immunological memory after chemotherapy. Compared with age-matched healthy donors, untreated patients with hematological or solid cancers had significantly lower TCR diversity and higher clonality in blood.

TCR beta rearrangements were amplified from genomic DNA extracted from peripheral blood rather than from sorted cells or RNA. Sequenced material: blood. The chain uses TRBV2 and TRBJ2-7, and 7 junctional nucleotides match TRBD1. The source of this sequence is a human donor with a solid tumor. At the DNA level, the sequence is TGTGCCAGCGGCCGGGACAGCTACGAGCAGTACTTC. Its protein reads: CASGRDSYEQYF.